This T cell receptor beta chain was obtained from a study of cytotoxic CD8 clonotypes in ibrutinib-treated CLL. The assay was immunoSEQ multiplex PCR, and TCRdb's table has in-frame clones only and misses some. The sample has 300,000 to 350,000 clones; around four fifths are singletons. CDR1 SGHDT and CDR2 YYEEEE come from the germline V gene. The CDR3 length is 14 residues. V lost 2 bases and J lost 5; bases outside the gene matches: 5. This specimen consisted of PBMCs, obtained before ibrutinib treatment. The chain uses TRBV5-6 and TRBJ2-7, with 9 bases fitting TRBD1. This clonotype originated in a human donor with chronic lymphocytic leukemia. The CDR3 spells CASSFNRGRDEQYF. The CDR3 DNA sequence: TGTGCCAGCAGCTTTAACAGGGGGCGGGACGAGCAGTACTTC.